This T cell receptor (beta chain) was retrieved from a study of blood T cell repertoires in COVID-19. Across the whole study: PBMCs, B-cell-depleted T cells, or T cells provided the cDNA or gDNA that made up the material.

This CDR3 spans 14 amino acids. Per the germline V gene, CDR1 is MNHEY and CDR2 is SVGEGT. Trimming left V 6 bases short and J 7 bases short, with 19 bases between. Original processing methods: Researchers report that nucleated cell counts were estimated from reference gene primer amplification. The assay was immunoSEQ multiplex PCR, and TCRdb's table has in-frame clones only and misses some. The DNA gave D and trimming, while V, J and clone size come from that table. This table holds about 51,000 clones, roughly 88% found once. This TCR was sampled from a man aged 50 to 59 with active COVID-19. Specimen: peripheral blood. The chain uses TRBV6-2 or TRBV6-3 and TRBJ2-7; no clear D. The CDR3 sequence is CASSLPTPSREQYF. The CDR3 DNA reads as TGTGCCAGCAGCCTACCGACTCCCTCGAGAGAGCAGTACTTC.